This T cell receptor beta chain was profiled in a study of T-cell reconstitution after alpha-beta-depleted transplantation in children. For TCRbeta, the library was prepared with unique molecular identifiers. MiXCR was run by TCRdb on the PCR reads, yielding one entry per CDR3 protein. The sample contains about 240,000 distinct CDR3 sequences, more than 10% of which appear only once. This clonotype has ten or more counts. Germline V gene lookup returns CDR1 SGHDT and CDR2 YYEEEE. This CDR3 is 13 amino acids long. The junction had 5 bases not matched to a gene; V was cut back by 2 bases and J by 7 bases.

The V gene is TRBV5-6, the J gene TRBJ1-1, with TRBD1 matching 7 bases. Sequencing was performed on PBMCs from the stem cell graft donor, taken from the stem cell graft. This sequence originates from a human donor who donated a stem cell graft to a child with acute lymphoblastic leukemia. The CDR3 sequence: CASSFVDRREAFF. The CDR3 bases are TGTGCCAGCAGCTTCGTGGACAGGCGTGAAGCTTTCTTT.